The TCR beta chain described here comes from a study of CD8 T cells in ankylosing spondylitis. Points from the study as a whole: Apparently characteristic of ankylosing spondylitis blood was a TCR beta motif (eight highly homologous variants). Clones linked to disease were reported to show significant enrichment in matched ankylosing spondylitis synovial fluid.

Remarks on this clonotype: The antigen remains unidentified.

A quantitative 5'-RACE method, one with molecular barcodes, was used to make TCR beta libraries. TCRdb passed the 5' RACE reads through MiXCR, listing each CDR3 protein once. The sample consists of about 540,000 distinct CDR3 sequences, roughly 13% of them appearing once. Sequenced: blood, either unsorted or a sorted T cell fraction (not recorded which). This receptor was identified in a male donor with ankylosing spondylitis.

CDR3 amino acids: CASGSRRGQETQYF. The DNA for the CDR3 is TGTGCCAGCGGTTCGCGTAGGGGCCAAGAGACCCAGTACTTC. This sequence joins TRBV7-2 and TRBJ2-5; a weak D match, TRBD1 (5 bases). Trimming took 8 bases from V and 1 from J, leaving 14 bases between them. The CDR3 consists of 14 residues. Germline CDR1 reads SGHTA; CDR2 reads FQGNSA.